Listed below are T cell receptor beta chains from one sample, sequenced in a study of control samples from healthy donors and cancer patients. Measured with immunoSEQ multiplex PCR; TCRdb has only the in-frame clones, and not every one. Found here are approximately 100,000 clones, about 89% of them singletons; the top ten hold about 7.8%. The sample taken for sequencing was blood. All receptors derive from a man aged 30 to 45 in good health. Each CDR3 is given with its conserved first and last residue. The order of the fields is J gene, D gene, V gene, clone size, CDR3 DNA, CDR3 protein. A D gene is named only where the DNA matches it firmly. Where a row states a size, it is once, few, many or the class of an expanded clone; other rows omit it.

>TRBJ1-2|TRBD1|TRBV19|NA
TGTGCCAGTAGTATGACAGGGACGAGGGGCGGCTACACCTTC
CASSMTGTRGGYTF
>TRBJ2-1|TRBD2|TRBV9|NA
TGTGCCAGCAGCGTAGTTAGCGGGAGCTACAATGAGCAGTTCTTC
CASSVVSGSYNEQFF
>TRBJ2-6|NA|TRBV19|NA
TGTGCCAGTAGTCGCCAAAACTCTCAGGTATCTGGGGCCAACGTCCTGACTTTC
CASSRQNSQVSGANVLTF
>TRBJ1-2|NA|TRBV7-2|NA
TGTGCCAGCAGCAGACAGGTTACTAACTATGGCTACACCTTC
CASSRQVTNYGYTF
>TRBJ2-7|NA|TRBV27|NA
TGTGCCAGCAGTCCCCTACAGGTTACCTACGAGCAGTACTTC
CASSPLQVTYEQYF
>TRBJ1-2|NA|TRBV5-1|NA
TGCGCCAGCAGCTTGAGGGGCCGGGGGTTAGCGACGGATGGCTACACCTTC
CASSLRGRGLATDGYTF
>TRBJ2-1|NA|TRBV4-1|NA
TGCGCCAGCAGCCCAACCGGGACCCATTACAATGAGCAGTTCTTC
CASSPTGTHYNEQFF
>TRBJ1-3|NA|TRBV7-2|NA
TGTGCCAGCAGCTTAGCTTCGGGTGTTACCTTCGGAAACACCATATATTTT
CASSLASGVTFGNTIYF
>TRBJ1-2|NA|TRBV7-9|once
TGTGCCAGCCTCAAAAATTCGGCAGGGGTCGGCGGTGGCTACACCTTC
CASLKNSAGVGGGYTF
>TRBJ1-6|NA|TRBV27|once
TGTGCCAGCAGTTTAGGGGTCAGGCAGGGTAACTCCTATAATTCACCCCTCCACTTT
CASSLGVRQGNSYNSPLHF
>TRBJ1-5|NA|TRBV10-1|once
TGCGCCAGCAGTGAGTCGAGGGGTCAGCCCCAGCATTTT
CASSESRGQPQHF
>TRBJ2-2|TRBD2|TRBV2|NA
TGTGCCAGCATCCTTGGACTAGGAACCGGGGAGCTGTTTTTT
CASILGLGTGELFF
>TRBJ2-1|NA|TRBV25-1|NA
TGTGCCAGCAGTGAATTCGGGAGCTCCTACAATGAGCAGTTCTTC
CASSEFGSSYNEQFF
>TRBJ1-2|NA|TRBV19|NA
TGTGCCAGTAGTATAGAAACGCAGGACTATGGCTACACCTTC
CASSIETQDYGYTF
>TRBJ1-5|NA|TRBV2|NA
TGTGCCAGCAGTGTGGCAGGGGGCAATCAGCCCCAGCATTTT
CASSVAGGNQPQHF
>TRBJ2-3|TRBD1|TRBV6-5|NA
TGTGCCAGCAGTTACGACAGGGACGGCACAGATACGCAGTATTTT
CASSYDRDGTDTQYF
>TRBJ1-4|NA|TRBV5-1|NA
TGCGCCAGCAGCGAACCACAAGGTTCGGTTGAAAAACTGTTTTTT
CASSEPQGSVEKLFF
>TRBJ2-2|TRBD2|TRBV30|NA
TGTGCCTGGAGTGGTAGCGGGGGCGGCACCGGGGAGCTGTTTTTT
CAWSGSGGGTGELFF
>TRBJ2-1|NA|TRBV5-1|NA
TGCGCCAGCAGTTCGGCTGAAACAGGGATTGAGCAGTTCTTC
CASSSAETGIEQFF
>TRBJ2-3|NA|TRBV19|NA
TGTGCCAGTAGTATCACAGGGACAGATACGCAGTATTTT
CASSITGTDTQYF
>TRBJ1-2|NA|TRBV15|few
TGTGCCACCAGCAGAGACAGGGTGCCCGGCTACACCTTC
CATSRDRVPGYTF
>TRBJ2-7|NA|TRBV27|NA
TGTGCCAGCAGTGAACACCACTCAGCGGTAAGCTCCTACGAGCAGTACTTC
CASSEHHSAVSSYEQYF
>TRBJ2-2|NA|TRBV6-6|NA
TGTGCCAGCAACGCCGGGATCTCGAGAGGAACCGGGGAGCTGTTTTTT
CASNAGISRGTGELFF
>TRBJ2-6|NA|TRBV5-5|once
TGTGCCAGCAGCTGGACAACAGGGTATGGGGCCAACGTCCTGACTTTC
CASSWTTGYGANVLTF
>TRBJ1-2|NA|TRBV30|NA
TGTGCCTGGAGTGCTCAGAGAACTGGATACTATGGCTACACCTTC
CAWSAQRTGYYGYTF
>TRBJ1-1|NA|TRBV10-2|NA
TGCGCCAGCAGGGGCACCGGAGGAGATGAAGCTTTCTTT
CASRGTGGDEAFF
>TRBJ1-2|NA|TRBV12-3/TRBV12-4|NA
TGTGCCAGCAGTTCTCAGTCTGCTTGGGGCTACACCTTC
CASSSQSAWGYTF
>TRBJ2-3|TRBD2|TRBV6-1|NA
TGTGCCAGCAGTGCCGGACGTACTAGCGATCGAGATACGCAGTATTTT
CASSAGRTSDRDTQYF
>TRBJ2-3|TRBD1|TRBV6-5|NA
TGTGCCAGCAGTCTCCGGGACAGAATCACAGATACGCAGTATTTT
CASSLRDRITDTQYF
>TRBJ2-7|NA|TRBV5-4|NA
TGTGCCAGCAGCTTGGAACTCTCCTACGAGCAGTACTTC
CASSLELSYEQYF
>TRBJ2-1|TRBD2|TRBV10-2|few
TGCGCCAGCCGTAGCGGGACTGGGTACAATGAGCAGTTCTTC
CASRSGTGYNEQFF
>TRBJ2-1|TRBD2|TRBV24-1|NA
TGTGCCACCAGTTTAACTAGCGGGGGTTACAATGAGCAGTTCTTC
CATSLTSGGYNEQFF
>TRBJ2-7|TRBD2|TRBV7-6|NA
TGTGCCAGCAGCTTTTCAGCGGGAGGCGAGCAGTACTTC
CASSFSAGGEQYF
>TRBJ1-1|NA|TRBV4-1|NA
TGCGCCAGCAGCGCCCCGGGGAAGAACACTGAAGCTTTCTTT
CASSAPGKNTEAFF
>TRBJ1-2|NA|TRBV25-1|NA
TGTGCCAGCAGTGAATTAACGGCATTCGGCTACACCTTC
CASSELTAFGYTF
>TRBJ1-5|NA|TRBV6-5|NA
TGTGCCAGCAGTAAGGCAGGCTGGGGGCAGCCCCAGCATTTT
CASSKAGWGQPQHF
>TRBJ1-6|NA|TRBV2|NA
TGTGCCAGCAGTGATCAGGGGTCTTCACCCCTCCACTTT
CASSDQGSSPLHF
>TRBJ1-6|NA|TRBV5-1|few
TGCGCCAGCAGCTTGGCGGGGCCAGAAAATAATTCACCCCTCCACTTT
CASSLAGPENNSPLHF
>TRBJ2-2|TRBD1|TRBV27|NA
TGTGCCAGCAGTCCCCGGACAGGACCCACCGGGGAGCTGTTTTTT
CASSPRTGPTGELFF
>TRBJ2-3|NA|TRBV14|NA
TGTGCCAGCAGCCAAGAATCCCGGGTCACAGATACGCAGTATTTT
CASSQESRVTDTQYF
>TRBJ1-1|TRBD1|TRBV19|NA
TGTGCCAGTACTGTGATAAAGACAGGGGCCAAAACTGAAGCTTTCTTT
CASTVIKTGAKTEAFF
>TRBJ2-2|TRBD2|TRBV5-5|NA
TGTGCCAGCAGCCCTCCAAGCGGGGGGGTCACCGGGGAGCTGTTTTTT
CASSPPSGGVTGELFF
>TRBJ1-2|NA|TRBV5-4|NA
TGTGCCAGCAGCTTGGCGTATGGGGGCGAACATGGCTACACCTTC
CASSLAYGGEHGYTF
>TRBJ1-1|NA|TRBV27|NA
TGTGCCAGCAGTTTACGGGAGAACACTGAAGCTTTCTTT
CASSLRENTEAFF
>TRBJ2-2|TRBD2|TRBV19|once
TGTGCCAGTAAGAGGGGACTACTCACCGGGGAGCTGTTTTTT
CASKRGLLTGELFF
>TRBJ1-2|NA|TRBV19|NA
TGTGCCAGTAGCCTGGGACAAACGTTCTATGGCTACACCTTC
CASSLGQTFYGYTF
>TRBJ2-5|TRBD1|TRBV7-7|once
TGTGCCAGCAGCACCGGGACAGGGGTCCAAGAGACCCAGTACTTC
CASSTGTGVQETQYF
>TRBJ1-6|TRBD1|TRBV18|NA
TGTGCCAGCACCCCGGACAGGGCCAATTCACCCCTCCACTTT
CASTPDRANSPLHF
>TRBJ1-2|NA|TRBV5-4|NA
TGTGCCAGCAGCTTGGGACTGAGGGGGACGGACTATGGCTACACCTTC
CASSLGLRGTDYGYTF
>TRBJ2-1|TRBD2|TRBV6-5|NA
TGTGCCAGCAGGGGAACTGCGGGAGGGAATGAGCAGTTCTTC
CASRGTAGGNEQFF
>TRBJ1-2|NA|TRBV30|once
TGTGCCTGGAGTGTAGACGTTTCCTATGGCTACACCTTC
CAWSVDVSYGYTF
>TRBJ2-2|NA|TRBV5-5|NA
TGTGCCAGCAGCTTGCTGAACACCGGGGAGCTGTTTTTT
CASSLLNTGELFF
>TRBJ1-1|NA|TRBV7-9|NA
TGTGCCCAGGAGAGGGAGCCCCTGAACACTGAAGCTTTCTTT
CAQEREPLNTEAFF
>TRBJ1-5|TRBD1|TRBV2|NA
TGTGCCAGCGCACGGACAGGGTCCGGGCAGCCCCAGCATTTT
CASARTGSGQPQHF
>TRBJ1-4|NA|TRBV19|once
TGTGCCAGTAGTATAGGCGGGGGATTCAATGAAAAACTGTTTTTT
CASSIGGGFNEKLFF